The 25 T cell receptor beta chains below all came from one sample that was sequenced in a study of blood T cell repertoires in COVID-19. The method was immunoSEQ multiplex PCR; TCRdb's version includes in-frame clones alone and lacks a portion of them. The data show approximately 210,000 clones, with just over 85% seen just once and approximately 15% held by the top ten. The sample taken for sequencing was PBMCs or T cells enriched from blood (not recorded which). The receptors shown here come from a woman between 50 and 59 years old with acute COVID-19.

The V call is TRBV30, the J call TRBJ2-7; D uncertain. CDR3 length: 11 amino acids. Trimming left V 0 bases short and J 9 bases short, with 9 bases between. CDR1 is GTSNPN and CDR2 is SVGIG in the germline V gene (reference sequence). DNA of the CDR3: TGTGCCTGGAGTGTACGGGTCTCGCAGTACTTC. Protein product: CAWSVRVSQYF.

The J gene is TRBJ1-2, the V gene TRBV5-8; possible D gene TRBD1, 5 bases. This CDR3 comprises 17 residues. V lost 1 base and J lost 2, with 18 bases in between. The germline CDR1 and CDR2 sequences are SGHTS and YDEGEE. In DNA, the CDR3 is TGTGCCAGCAGCTTGCTTCCTTGGGGGGAGTGGAACTATGGCTACACCTTC. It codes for CASSLLPWGEWNYGYTF.

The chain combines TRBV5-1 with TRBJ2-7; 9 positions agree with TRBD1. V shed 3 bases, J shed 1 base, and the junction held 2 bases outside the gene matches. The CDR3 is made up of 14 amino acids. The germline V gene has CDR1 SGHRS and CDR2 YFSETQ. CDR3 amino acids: CASSWGQGSYEQYF. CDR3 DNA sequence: TGCGCCAGCAGCTGGGGACAGGGATCCTACGAGCAGTACTTC.

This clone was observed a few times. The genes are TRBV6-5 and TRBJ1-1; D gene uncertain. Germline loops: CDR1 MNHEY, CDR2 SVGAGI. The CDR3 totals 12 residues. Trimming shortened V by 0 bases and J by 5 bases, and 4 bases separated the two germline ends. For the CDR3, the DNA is TGTGCCAGCAGTTACTCGAGAACTGAAGCTTTCTTT. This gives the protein CASSYSRTEAFF.

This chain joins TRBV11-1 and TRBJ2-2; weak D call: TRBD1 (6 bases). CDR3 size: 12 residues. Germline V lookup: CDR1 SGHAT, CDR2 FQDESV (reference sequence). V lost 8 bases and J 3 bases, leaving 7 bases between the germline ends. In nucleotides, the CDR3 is TGTGCCAGCGGACAGTACACCGGGGAGCTGTTTTTT. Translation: CASGQYTGELFF.

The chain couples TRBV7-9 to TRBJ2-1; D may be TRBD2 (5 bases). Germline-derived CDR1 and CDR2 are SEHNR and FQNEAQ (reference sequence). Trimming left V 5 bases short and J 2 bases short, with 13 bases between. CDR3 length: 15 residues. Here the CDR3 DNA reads TGTGCCAGCAGCGTTCAGGCGGGCACCTACAATGAGCAGTTCTTC. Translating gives CASSVQAGTYNEQFF.

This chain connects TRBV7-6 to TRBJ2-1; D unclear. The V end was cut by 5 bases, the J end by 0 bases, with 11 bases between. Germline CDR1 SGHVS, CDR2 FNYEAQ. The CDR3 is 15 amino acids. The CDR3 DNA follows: TGTGCCAGCAGCGAAGCGCCTCGCTCCTACAATGAGCAGTTCTTC. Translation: CASSEAPRSYNEQFF.

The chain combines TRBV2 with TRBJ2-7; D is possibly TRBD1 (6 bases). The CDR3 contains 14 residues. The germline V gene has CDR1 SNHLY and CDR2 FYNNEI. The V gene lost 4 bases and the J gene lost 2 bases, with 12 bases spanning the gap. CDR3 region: CASSGQVGAYEQYF. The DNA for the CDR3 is TGTGCCAGCAGTGGACAGGTGGGGGCCTACGAGCAGTACTTC.

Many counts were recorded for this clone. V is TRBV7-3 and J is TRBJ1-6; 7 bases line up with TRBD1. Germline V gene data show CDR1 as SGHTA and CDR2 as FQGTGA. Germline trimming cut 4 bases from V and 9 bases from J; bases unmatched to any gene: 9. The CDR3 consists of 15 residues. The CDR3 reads CASSSTDRISSPLHF. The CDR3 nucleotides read TGTGCCAGCAGCTCAACGGACAGGATATCTTCACCCCTCCACTTT. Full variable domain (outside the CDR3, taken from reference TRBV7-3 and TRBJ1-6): GAGVSQTPSNKVTEKGKYVELRCDPISGHTALYWYRQSLGQGPEFLIYFQGTGAADDSGLPNDRFFAVRPEGSVSTLKIQRTERGDSAVYLCASSSTDRISSPLHFGNGTRLTVT.

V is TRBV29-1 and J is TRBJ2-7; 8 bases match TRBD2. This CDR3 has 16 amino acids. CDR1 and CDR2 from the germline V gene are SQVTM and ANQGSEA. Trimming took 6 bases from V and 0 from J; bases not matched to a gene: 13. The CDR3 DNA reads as TGCAGCGTCCGGGGGGGAGCGGGCACCCTCTCCTACGAGCAGTACTTC. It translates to CSVRGGAGTLSYEQYF.

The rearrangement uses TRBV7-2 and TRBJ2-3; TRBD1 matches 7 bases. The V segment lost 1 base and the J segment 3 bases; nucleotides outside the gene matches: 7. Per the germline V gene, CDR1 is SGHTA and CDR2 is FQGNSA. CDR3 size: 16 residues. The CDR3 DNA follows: TGTGCCAGCAGCTTAGAGGTGAACAGGGGAACAGATACGCAGTATTTT. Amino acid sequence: CASSLEVNRGTDTQYF.

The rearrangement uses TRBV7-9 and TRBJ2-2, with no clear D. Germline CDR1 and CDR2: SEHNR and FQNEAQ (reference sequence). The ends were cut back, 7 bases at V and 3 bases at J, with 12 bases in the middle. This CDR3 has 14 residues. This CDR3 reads CASTISPHTGELFF. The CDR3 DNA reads TGTGCCAGCACCATTTCCCCTCACACCGGGGAGCTGTTTTTT.

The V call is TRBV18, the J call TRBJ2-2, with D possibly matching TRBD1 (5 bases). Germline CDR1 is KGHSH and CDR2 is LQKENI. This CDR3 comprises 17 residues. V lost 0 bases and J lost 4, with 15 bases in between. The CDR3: CASSPPIRTPVTGELFF. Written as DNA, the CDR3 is TGTGCCAGCTCACCACCAATCAGGACACCTGTCACCGGGGAGCTGTTTTTT.

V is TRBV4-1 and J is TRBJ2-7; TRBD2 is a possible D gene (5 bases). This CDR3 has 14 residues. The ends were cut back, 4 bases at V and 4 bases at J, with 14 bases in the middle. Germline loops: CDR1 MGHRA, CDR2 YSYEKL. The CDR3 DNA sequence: TGCGCCAGCAGCCCGGTCCAGGAGGAGTACGAGCAGTACTTC. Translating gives CASSPVQEEYEQYF.

CDR3 in DNA: TGTGCCAGCAGCTACGGGGACAGGAAAGAGACCCAGTACTTC. It encodes CASSYGDRKETQYF. The gene calls are TRBV7-2 and TRBJ2-5; 8 positions match TRBD1. J gave up 3 bases and V 4 bases, and 4 bases lay outside the gene matches. The CDR3 spans 14 residues. Germline CDR1 reads SGHTA; CDR2 reads FQGNSA.

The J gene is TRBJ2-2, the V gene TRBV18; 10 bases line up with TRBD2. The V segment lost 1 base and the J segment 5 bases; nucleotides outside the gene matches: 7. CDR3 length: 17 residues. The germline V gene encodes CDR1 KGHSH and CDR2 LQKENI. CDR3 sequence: CASSPRSGRALTGELFF. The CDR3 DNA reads TGTGCCAGCTCACCACGGAGCGGGAGGGCCTTAACCGGGGAGCTGTTTTTT.

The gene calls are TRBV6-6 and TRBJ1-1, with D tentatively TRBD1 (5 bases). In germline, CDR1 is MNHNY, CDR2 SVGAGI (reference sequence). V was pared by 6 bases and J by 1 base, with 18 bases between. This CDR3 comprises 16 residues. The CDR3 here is CASRPQGEISNTEAFF. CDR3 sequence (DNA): TGTGCCAGCAGACCTCAGGGCGAGATATCGAACACTGAAGCTTTCTTT.

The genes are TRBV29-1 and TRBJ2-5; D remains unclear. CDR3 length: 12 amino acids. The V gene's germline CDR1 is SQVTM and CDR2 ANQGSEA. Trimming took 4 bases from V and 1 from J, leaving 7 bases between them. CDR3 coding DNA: TGCAGCGTTGTTGCAGGCCAAGAGACCCAGTACTTC. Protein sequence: CSVVAGQETQYF.

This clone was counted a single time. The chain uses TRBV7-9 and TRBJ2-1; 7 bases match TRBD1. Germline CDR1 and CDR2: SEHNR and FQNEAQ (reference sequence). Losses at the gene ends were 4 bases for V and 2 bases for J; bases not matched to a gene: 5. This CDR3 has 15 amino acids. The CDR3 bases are TGTGCCAGCAGCTCGGCAGGGACAGCCTACAATGAGCAGTTCTTC. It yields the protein CASSSAGTAYNEQFF.

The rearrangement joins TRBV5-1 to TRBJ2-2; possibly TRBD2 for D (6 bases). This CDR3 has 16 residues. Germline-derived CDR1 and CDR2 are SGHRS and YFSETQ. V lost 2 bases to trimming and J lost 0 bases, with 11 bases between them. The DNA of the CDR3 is TGCGCCAGCAGCTTTATAGGGACTGCGAACACCGGGGAGCTGTTTTTT. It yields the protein CASSFIGTANTGELFF.

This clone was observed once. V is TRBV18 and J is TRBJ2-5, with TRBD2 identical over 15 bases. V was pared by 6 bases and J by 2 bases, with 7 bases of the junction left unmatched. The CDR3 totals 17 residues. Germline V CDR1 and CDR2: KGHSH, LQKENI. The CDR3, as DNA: TGTGCCAGCTCGCTTCTGGGACTAGCGGGAGGTCAAGAGACCCAGTACTTC. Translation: CASSLLGLAGGQETQYF.

As DNA, the CDR3 is TGTGCCAGCAGCCCCGGCGGGGGTACCCAGTACTTC. It encodes CASSPGGGTQYF. The V call is TRBV5-6, the J call TRBJ2-5, with TRBD2 identical over 7 bases. V lost 4 bases to trimming and J lost 8 bases; unmatched junction nucleotides: 5. This CDR3 has 12 residues. Germline V CDR1 and CDR2: SGHDT, YYEEEE.

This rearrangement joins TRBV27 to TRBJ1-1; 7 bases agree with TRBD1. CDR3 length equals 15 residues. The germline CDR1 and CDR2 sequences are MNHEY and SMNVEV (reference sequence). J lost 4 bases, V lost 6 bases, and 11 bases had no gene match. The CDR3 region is CASRAGIGGVTEAFF. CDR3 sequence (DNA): TGTGCCAGCAGGGCAGGGATAGGGGGCGTCACTGAAGCTTTCTTT.

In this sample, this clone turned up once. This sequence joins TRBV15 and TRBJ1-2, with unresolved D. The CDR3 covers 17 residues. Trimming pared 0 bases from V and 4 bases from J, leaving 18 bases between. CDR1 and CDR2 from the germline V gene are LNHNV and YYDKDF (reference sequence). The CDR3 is CATSREVGAVAGYGYTF. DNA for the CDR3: TGTGCCACCAGCAGAGAGGTTGGAGCGGTGGCGGGCTATGGCTACACCTTC.

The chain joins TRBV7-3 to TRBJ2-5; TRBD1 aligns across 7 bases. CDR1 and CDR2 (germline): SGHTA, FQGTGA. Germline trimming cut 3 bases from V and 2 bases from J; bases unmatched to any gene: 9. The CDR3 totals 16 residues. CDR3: CASSFHGTAEQETQYF. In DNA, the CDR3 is TGTGCCAGCAGCTTCCACGGGACAGCGGAACAAGAGACCCAGTACTTC.